The rows below give T cell receptor beta chains drawn from one sample of a study of T cell repertoires in cytomegalovirus infection. From the reads, TCRdb called clonotypes with MiXCR, one entry per CDR3 protein. The sample shows 75,000 to 95,000 distinct CDR3 sequences, approximately 46% of them seen only once. Their recognized antigens are unknown. Sequenced here: CD8+ T cells from cultured PBMCs, sampled from culture after CMV antigen stimulation. Every receptor here comes from a human donor in good health (CMV status not recorded). Some clones in this sample may be carry-over from other donors' samples. Each CDR3 is given with its conserved first and last residue. A D gene is named only where the DNA matches it firmly. The size entry is marked missing in some rows and otherwise reads once, few, many or a size class.

NA	TRBV6-6	TRBJ1-2	NA	CASSLGGINYGYTF	TGTGCCAGCAGTTTGGGAGGGATAAACTATGGCTACACCTTC
NA	TRBV7-8	TRBJ1-1	NA	CASRPPSGGAVTEAFF	TGTGCCAGTAGACCTCCCAGCGGGGGCGCGGTCACTGAAGCTTTCTTT
NA	TRBV9	TRBJ2-2	NA	CASKRAGELFF	TGTGCCAGCAAACGAGCCGGGGAGCTGTTTTTT
NA	TRBV12-3/TRBV12-4	TRBJ2-1	NA	CASSPPGPFNEQFF	TGTGCCAGCAGTCCTCCCGGGCCTTTCAATGAGCAGTTCTTC
TRBD1	TRBV6-1	TRBJ1-4	NA	CASSEDGGDRELFF	TGTGCCAGCAGTGAAGATGGGGGAGACAGGGAACTGTTTTTT
TRBD2	TRBV7-6	TRBJ2-3	few	CASSLGGKRGGPDTQYF	TGTGCCAGCAGCTTAGGAGGCAAGCGGGGGGGCCCAGATACGCAGTATTTT
TRBD2	TRBV7-2	TRBJ2-3	NA	CASSLGLAGGFTDTQYF	TGTGCCAGCAGCTTAGGTCTAGCGGGGGGCTTCACAGATACGCAGTATTTT
TRBD2	TRBV7-2	TRBJ2-7	NA	CASSLALSGAYEQYF	TGTGCCAGCAGCTTAGCATTAAGCGGGGCCTACGAGCAGTACTTC
NA	TRBV11-2	TRBJ2-3	NA	CASSVAVGGRTDTQYF	TGTGCCAGCAGCGTAGCGGTCGGGGGGCGCACAGATACGCAGTATTTT
NA	TRBV5-5	TRBJ1-5	NA	CASSPMRGNNQPQHF	TGTGCCAGCAGCCCGATGCGGGGAAACAATCAGCCCCAGCATTTT
TRBD2	TRBV9	TRBJ2-2	NA	CASSSQSGGASGELFF	TGTGCCAGCAGCAGTCAAAGCGGGGGGGCTTCCGGGGAGCTGTTTTTT
TRBD1	TRBV7-9	TRBJ1-2	NA	CASRGQGRLGGYTF	TGTGCCAGCAGAGGACAGGGGCGTTTGGGCGGCTACACCTTC
TRBD1	TRBV12-3/TRBV12-4	TRBJ1-5	NA	CASKTGMSNQPQHF	TGTGCCAGCAAGACAGGGATGAGCAATCAGCCCCAGCATTTT
NA	TRBV28	TRBJ2-3	NA	CASRLQGSDTQYF	TGTGCCAGCAGACTACAGGGTTCAGATACGCAGTATTTT
TRBD1	TRBV25-1	TRBJ2-3	NA	CASSGLGQGTDTQYF	TGTGCCAGCAGTGGATTGGGACAGGGAACAGATACGCAGTATTTT
NA	TRBV5-3	TRBJ1-1	NA	CASSPTTGEAFF	TGTGCCAGCAGCCCTACGACGGGTGAAGCTTTCTTT
NA	TRBV7-9	TRBJ2-3	NA	CASSYTKPTDTQYF	TGTGCCAGCAGCTACACTAAACCCACAGATACGCAGTATTTT
TRBD2	TRBV28	TRBJ2-3	once	CASSPSGFTDTQYF	TGTGCCAGCAGTCCTAGCGGTTTCACAGATACGCAGTATTTT
NA	TRBV7-2	TRBJ1-3	NA	CASSGERRSFGNTIYF	TGTGCCAGCAGCGGCGAGCGACGGTCGTTCGGAAACACCATATATTTT
TRBD2	TRBV6-8	TRBJ2-3	NA	CASSGRGGYTQYF	TGTGCCAGCAGCGGGAGGGGGGGGTATACGCAGTATTTT
NA	TRBV11-2	TRBJ2-5	NA	CASSPQGYQETQYF	TGTGCCAGCAGCCCACAGGGTTATCAAGAGACCCAGTACTTC
TRBD1	TRBV6-2/TRBV6-3	TRBJ1-5	many	CASSFYQGAAQPQHF	TGTGCCAGCAGTTTTTATCAGGGGGCCGCTCAGCCCCAGCATTTT
NA	TRBV4-1	TRBJ1-6	few	CASSQEEHDNSPLHF	TGCGCCAGCAGCCAAGAAGAACATGATAATTCACCCCTCCACTTT
NA	TRBV19	TRBJ1-4	NA	CASSMKRVRFYEKLFF	TGTGCCAGTAGTATGAAGAGGGTGCGATTTTATGAAAAACTGTTTTTT
TRBD1	TRBV7-4	TRBJ1-1	NA	CASSPVTGRNTEAFF	TGTGCCAGCAGCCCTGTGACAGGGCGGAACACTGAAGCTTTCTTT
NA	TRBV7-2	TRBJ2-7	few	CASSRNPTYEQYF	TGTGCCAGCAGCCGCAACCCAACCTACGAGCAGTACTTC
NA	TRBV20-1	TRBJ1-6	few	CSAREAGSSYNSPLHF	TGCAGTGCTAGAGAGGCAGGGAGCTCCTATAATTCACCCCTCCACTTT
NA	TRBV30	TRBJ2-1	NA	CAWSVVLGEQFF	TGTGCCTGGAGTGTAGTTTTGGGGGAGCAGTTCTTC
NA	TRBV5-4	TRBJ2-1	NA	CASSLDGPSYNEQFF	TGTGCCAGCAGCTTGGATGGACCCTCCTACAATGAGCAGTTCTTC
NA	TRBV5-1	TRBJ2-3	few	CASSASRTGITDTQYF	TGCGCCAGCAGCGCCTCCAGGACGGGGATCACAGATACGCAGTATTTT
TRBD1	TRBV7-9	TRBJ2-7	NA	CASSSTGGSSYEQYF	TGTGCCAGCAGCTCCACAGGGGGCAGCTCCTACGAGCAGTACTTC
NA	TRBV12-3/TRBV12-4	TRBJ2-3	NA	CASRAGVEADTQYF	TGTGCCAGCAGGGCAGGGGTGGAGGCAGATACGCAGTATTTT
NA	TRBV28	TRBJ2-3	NA	CASSRGNTDTQYF	TGTGCCAGCAGTCGCGGGAACACAGATACGCAGTATTTT
NA	TRBV6-1	TRBJ2-2	few	CASSEALGATGELFF	TGTGCCAGCAGTGAAGCGCTGGGCGCCACCGGGGAGCTGTTTTTT
TRBD2	TRBV7-2	TRBJ2-7	NA	CASSYTSDYEQYF	TGTGCCAGCAGCTACACTAGCGACTACGAGCAGTACTTC
NA	TRBV7-8	TRBJ2-7	NA	CASSRLTPGPVQYF	TGTGCCAGCAGCCGCCTCACTCCTGGCCCCGTGCAGTACTTC
TRBD1	TRBV27	TRBJ2-7	NA	CASSYSSGQDTYEQYF	TGTGCCAGCAGTTATTCCTCGGGACAGGACACCTACGAGCAGTACTTC
NA	TRBV4-1	TRBJ1-5	NA	CASSQDPVRPQHF	TGCGCCAGCAGCCAAGATCCCGTCCGGCCCCAGCATTTT
NA	TRBV2	TRBJ2-1	NA	CASRKGGNEQFF	TGTGCCAGCAGGAAGGGTGGCAATGAGCAGTTCTTC
NA	TRBV28	TRBJ2-1	NA	CASSSLGNEQFF	TGTGCCAGCAGTTCCCTAGGTAATGAGCAGTTCTTC
NA	TRBV20-1	TRBJ2-7	NA	CSAREASLGTPYEQYF	TGCAGTGCTAGAGAGGCCTCACTAGGGACGCCCTACGAGCAGTACTTC
TRBD2	TRBV9	TRBJ2-2	NA	CASSHSKERGGLFF	TGTGCCAGCAGCCACTCGAAGGAGCGGGGGGGCCTGTTTTTT
TRBD2	TRBV7-3	TRBJ2-1	NA	CASSDRIGGADEQFF	TGTGCCAGCAGCGACCGAATCGGGGGGGCGGATGAGCAGTTCTTC
NA	TRBV11-2	TRBJ1-2	NA	CASSPASGGGGYTF	TGTGCCAGCAGCCCGGCATCAGGAGGAGGTGGCTACACCTTC
NA	TRBV6-6	TRBJ2-5	NA	CASREQETQYF	TGTGCCAGCAGGGAGCAAGAGACCCAGTACTTC